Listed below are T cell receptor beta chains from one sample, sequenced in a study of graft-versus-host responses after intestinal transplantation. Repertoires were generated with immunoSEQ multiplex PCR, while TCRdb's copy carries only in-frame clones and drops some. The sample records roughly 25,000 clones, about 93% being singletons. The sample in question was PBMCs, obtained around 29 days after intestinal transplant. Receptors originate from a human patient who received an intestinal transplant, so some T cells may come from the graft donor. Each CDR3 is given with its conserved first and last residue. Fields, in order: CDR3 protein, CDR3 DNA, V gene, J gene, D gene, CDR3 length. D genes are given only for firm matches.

cdr3_aa: CASSTGQLETQYF
cdr3_nt: TGTGCCAGCAGTACGGGACAGTTAGAGACCCAGTACTTC
v_call: TRBV27
j_call: TRBJ2-5
d_call: TRBD1
cdr3_length: 13

cdr3_aa: CASVTSGYEQYF
cdr3_nt: TGTGCCAGCGTGACTAGCGGCTACGAGCAGTACTTC
v_call: TRBV6-1
j_call: TRBJ2-7
d_call: TRBD2
cdr3_length: 12

cdr3_aa: CASTETGLGGNTIYF
cdr3_nt: TGTGCCAGCACCGAGACAGGTTTAGGAGGAAACACCATATATTTT
v_call: TRBV28
j_call: TRBJ1-3
d_call: NA
cdr3_length: 15

cdr3_aa: CATSSGDEQFF
cdr3_nt: TGTGCCACCAGCAGCGGGGATGAGCAGTTCTTC
v_call: TRBV15
j_call: TRBJ2-1
d_call: NA
cdr3_length: 11

cdr3_aa: CASSVSSGDTTDTQYF
cdr3_nt: TGTGCCAGCAGCGTGTCTAGCGGGGACACCACAGATACGCAGTATTTT
v_call: TRBV9
j_call: TRBJ2-3
d_call: TRBD2
cdr3_length: 16

cdr3_aa: CASSSGPALNSPLHF
cdr3_nt: TGTGCCAGTAGTTCCGGGCCGGCATTGAATTCACCCCTCCACTTT
v_call: TRBV19
j_call: TRBJ1-6
d_call: NA
cdr3_length: 15

cdr3_aa: CASSISSGDNEKLFF
cdr3_nt: TGTGCCAGTAGTATATCGTCAGGGGATAATGAAAAACTGTTTTTT
v_call: TRBV19
j_call: TRBJ1-4
d_call: NA
cdr3_length: 15

cdr3_aa: CASSLLGWNEQFF
cdr3_nt: TGTGCCAGCAGCTTATTAGGATGGAATGAGCAGTTCTTC
v_call: TRBV7-8
j_call: TRBJ2-1
d_call: NA
cdr3_length: 13

cdr3_aa: CASSLGLAGGLNEQFF
cdr3_nt: TGTGCCAGCAGCTTAGGCCTAGCGGGAGGGCTCAATGAGCAGTTCTTC
v_call: TRBV11-2
j_call: TRBJ2-1
d_call: TRBD2
cdr3_length: 16

cdr3_aa: CAWSRLAGDNEQFF
cdr3_nt: TGTGCCTGGAGCCGACTAGCGGGGGACAATGAGCAGTTCTTC
v_call: TRBV30
j_call: TRBJ2-1
d_call: TRBD2
cdr3_length: 14

cdr3_aa: CASSQDQKGTAGGYTF
cdr3_nt: TGTGCCAGCAGCCAAGATCAAAAGGGAACAGCGGGAGGCTACACCTTC
v_call: TRBV14
j_call: TRBJ1-2
d_call: NA
cdr3_length: 16

cdr3_aa: CAISEREDSNNYGYTF
cdr3_nt: TGTGCCATCAGTGAGCGAGAGGACAGTAACAACTATGGCTACACCTTC
v_call: TRBV10-3
j_call: TRBJ1-2
d_call: NA
cdr3_length: 16

cdr3_aa: CASSSSPGSGANVLTF
cdr3_nt: TGCGCCAGCAGTTCCTCCCCTGGCTCTGGGGCCAACGTCCTGACTTTC
v_call: TRBV5-1
j_call: TRBJ2-6
d_call: NA
cdr3_length: 16

cdr3_aa: CASSPGGNRGQETQYF
cdr3_nt: TGTGCCAGCAGCCCCGGGGGTAACCGCGGTCAAGAGACCCAGTACTTC
v_call: TRBV7-9
j_call: TRBJ2-5
d_call: NA
cdr3_length: 16

cdr3_aa: CASIGVYSETQYF
cdr3_nt: TGTGCCAGCATTGGGGTCTACTCGGAGACCCAGTACTTC
v_call: TRBV7-9
j_call: TRBJ2-5
d_call: NA
cdr3_length: 13

cdr3_aa: CASSSPQRRTYFSYGQYF
cdr3_nt: TGTGCCAGCAGCTCACCCCAGCGCCGGACGTATTTCTCCTACGGGCAGTACTTC
v_call: TRBV7-9
j_call: TRBJ2-7
d_call: NA
cdr3_length: 18

cdr3_aa: CASSLLGDTQYF
cdr3_nt: TGTGCCAGCAGTTTATTGGGGGATACGCAGTATTTT
v_call: TRBV28
j_call: TRBJ2-3
d_call: NA
cdr3_length: 12

cdr3_aa: CASGLDPHNEQFF
cdr3_nt: TGTGCTAGTGGTTTGGACCCCCACAATGAGCAGTTCTTC
v_call: TRBV12-5
j_call: TRBJ2-1
d_call: NA
cdr3_length: 13

cdr3_aa: CASSLKSGSYEQYF
cdr3_nt: TGTGCCAGCAGTTTAAAATCAGGGTCCTACGAGCAGTACTTC
v_call: TRBV27
j_call: TRBJ2-7
d_call: NA
cdr3_length: 14

cdr3_aa: CASSWRGQGTHNEQFF
cdr3_nt: TGTGCCAGCAGTTGGAGGGGACAGGGGACGCACAATGAGCAGTTCTTC
v_call: TRBV6-5
j_call: TRBJ2-1
d_call: TRBD1
cdr3_length: 16

cdr3_aa: CATSLSRTGYNEQFF
cdr3_nt: TGTGCCACCAGCCTTTCCAGGACAGGTTACAATGAGCAGTTCTTC
v_call: TRBV15
j_call: TRBJ2-1
d_call: TRBD1
cdr3_length: 15

cdr3_aa: CASSGYEQGSSPLHF
cdr3_nt: TGTGCCAGCAGCGGGTACGAACAGGGCAGTTCACCCCTCCACTTT
v_call: TRBV6-1
j_call: TRBJ1-6
d_call: NA
cdr3_length: 15

cdr3_aa: CASSTTRADTQYF
cdr3_nt: TGTGCCAGCAGCACGACTAGGGCAGATACGCAGTATTTT
v_call: TRBV7-3
j_call: TRBJ2-3
d_call: NA
cdr3_length: 13

cdr3_aa: CASSPTQGIFYEQYF
cdr3_nt: TGCGCCAGCAGCCCCACCCAGGGCATTTTCTACGAGCAGTACTTC
v_call: TRBV4-3
j_call: TRBJ2-7
d_call: NA
cdr3_length: 15

cdr3_aa: CSSGTLQGDEQFF
cdr3_nt: TGTTCGTCCGGTACACTCCAGGGGGATGAGCAGTTCTTC
v_call: TRBV15
j_call: TRBJ2-1
d_call: TRBD1
cdr3_length: 13

cdr3_aa: CASSEWSSYGQYF
cdr3_nt: TGTGCCAGCAGTGAATGGAGCTCCTACGGGCAGTACTTC
v_call: TRBV6-1
j_call: TRBJ2-7
d_call: NA
cdr3_length: 13